A single T cell receptor beta chain is shown here with its context. What it binds is not known. This entry comes from a study of T-cell memory formation after mild COVID-19. About the study: TCR clusters were mostly donor specific. General study points: Pre-infection memory showed some responding clones, and this suggested that cross-reactive memory joined.

The CDR3 has 14 residues. Between the trimmed V and J ends, which lost 7 bases and 0 bases, there was a span of 12 bases. Germline V gene data show CDR1 as SGHTA and CDR2 as FQGNSA. TCRdb called the 5' RACE reads again in MiXCR, with one record for every CDR3 protein. The sample lists about 560,000 distinct CDR3 sequences; 20% to 25% were seen once. The source of this sequence is an adult woman who had mild COVID-19 (a few samples of this study predate the infection). Cell type and time point are not known. This chain links TRBV7-2 with TRBJ1-1; D unresolved. The sample comprised PBMCs or a T cell subset sorted from them (not recorded which). The CDR3 sequence: CASTPNLVNTEAFF. CDR3 DNA sequence: TGTGCCAGCACCCCAAATCTCGTGAACACTGAAGCTTTCTTT.